This note documents a single TCR beta chain sequence. The antigen remains unidentified. Germline V lookup: CDR1 SGHVS, CDR2 FNYEAQ. Trimming removed 5 bases from V and 7 bases from J; junction bases left unmatched: 16. There are 18 residues in the CDR3. This record comes from a study of cytomegalovirus exposure and HLA in healthy donors. General study points: There were 164 TCR beta chains listed as cytomegalovirus-associated. It was reportedly the case that the classifier diagnosed cytomegalovirus status with high specificity and sensitivity.

Sequenced by immunoSEQ multiplex PCR; TCRdb stores in-frame clones only, minus some. This sample has over 100,000 clones, with 88% found just once. The V gene is TRBV7-6, the J gene TRBJ2-3; TRBD2 aligns across 12 bases. The sequencing sample was made of PBMCs. The receptor comes from a woman younger than 35 in good health and CMV-seronegative. The CDR3 sequence: CASSPPPLAGGFLYTQYF. CDR3 in DNA: TGTGCCAGCAGCCCCCCACCTCTAGCGGGGGGGTTTCTGTATACGCAGTATTTT.